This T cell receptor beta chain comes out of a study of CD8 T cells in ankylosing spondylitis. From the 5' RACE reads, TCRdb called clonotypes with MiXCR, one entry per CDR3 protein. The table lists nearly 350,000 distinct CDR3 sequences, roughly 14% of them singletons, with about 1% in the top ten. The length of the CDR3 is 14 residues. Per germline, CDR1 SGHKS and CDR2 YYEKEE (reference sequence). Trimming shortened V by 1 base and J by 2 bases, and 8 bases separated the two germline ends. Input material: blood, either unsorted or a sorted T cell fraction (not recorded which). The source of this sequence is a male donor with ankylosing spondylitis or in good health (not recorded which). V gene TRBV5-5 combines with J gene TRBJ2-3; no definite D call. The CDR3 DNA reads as TGTGCCAGCAGCTTGATTGGGTACACAGATACGCAGTATTTT. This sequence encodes CASSLIGYTDTQYF.